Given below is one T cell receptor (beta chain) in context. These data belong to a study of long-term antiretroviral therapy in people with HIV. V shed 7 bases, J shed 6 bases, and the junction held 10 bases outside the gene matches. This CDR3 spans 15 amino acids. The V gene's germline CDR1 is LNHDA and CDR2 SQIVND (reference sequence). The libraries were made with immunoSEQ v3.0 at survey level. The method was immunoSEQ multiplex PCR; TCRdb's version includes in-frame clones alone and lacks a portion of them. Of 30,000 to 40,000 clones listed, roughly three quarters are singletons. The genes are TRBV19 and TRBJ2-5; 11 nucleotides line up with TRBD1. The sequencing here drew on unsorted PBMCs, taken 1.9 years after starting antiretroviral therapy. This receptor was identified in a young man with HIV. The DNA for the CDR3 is TGTGCCAGTATGACCACCGGGACAGGGGGAAAGACCCAGTACTTC. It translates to CASMTTGTGGKTQYF.